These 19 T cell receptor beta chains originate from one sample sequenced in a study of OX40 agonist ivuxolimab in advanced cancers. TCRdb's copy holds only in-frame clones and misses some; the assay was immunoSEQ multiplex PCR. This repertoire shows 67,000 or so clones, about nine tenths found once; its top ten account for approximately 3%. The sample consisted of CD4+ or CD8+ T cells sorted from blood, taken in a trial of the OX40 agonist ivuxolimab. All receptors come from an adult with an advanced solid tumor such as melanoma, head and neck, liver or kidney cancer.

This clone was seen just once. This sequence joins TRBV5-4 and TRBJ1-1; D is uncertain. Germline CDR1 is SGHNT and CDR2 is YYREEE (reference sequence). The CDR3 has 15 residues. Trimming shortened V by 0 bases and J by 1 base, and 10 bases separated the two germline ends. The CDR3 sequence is CASSLAGLRNTEAFF. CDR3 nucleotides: TGTGCCAGCAGCTTGGCCGGACTGAGGAACACTGAAGCTTTCTTT.

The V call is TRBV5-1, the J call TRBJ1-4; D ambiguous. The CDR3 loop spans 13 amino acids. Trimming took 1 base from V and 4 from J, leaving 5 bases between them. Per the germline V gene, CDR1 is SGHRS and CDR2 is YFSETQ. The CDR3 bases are TGCGCCAGCAGCTTGAGAAGTAATGAAAAACTGTTTTTT. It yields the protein CASSLRSNEKLFF.

CDR3 coding DNA: TGTGCCACCAGCAGAGTTTCGTCTAGCGGCCGGATAAATACGCAGTATTTT. Residues: CATSRVSSSGRINTQYF. This sequence joins TRBV15 and TRBJ2-3; 7 bases agree with TRBD2. The CDR3 length is 17 residues. Looked up from germline, CDR1 is LNHNV and CDR2 is YYDKDF (reference sequence). The trim removed 1 base at V and 7 bases at J, leaving 14 bases unmatched.

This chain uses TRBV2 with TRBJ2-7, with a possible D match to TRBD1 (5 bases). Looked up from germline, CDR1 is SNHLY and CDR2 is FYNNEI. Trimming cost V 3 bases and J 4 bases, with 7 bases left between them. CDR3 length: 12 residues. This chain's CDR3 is CASSENRYEQYF. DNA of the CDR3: TGTGCCAGCAGTGAGAACAGGTACGAGCAGTACTTC.

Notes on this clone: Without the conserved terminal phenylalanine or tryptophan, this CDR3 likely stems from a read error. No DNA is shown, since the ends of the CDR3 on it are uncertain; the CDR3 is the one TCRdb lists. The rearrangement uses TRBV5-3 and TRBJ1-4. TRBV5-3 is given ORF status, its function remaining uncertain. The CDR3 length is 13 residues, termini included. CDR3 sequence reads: CARSLDPRGGCGY.

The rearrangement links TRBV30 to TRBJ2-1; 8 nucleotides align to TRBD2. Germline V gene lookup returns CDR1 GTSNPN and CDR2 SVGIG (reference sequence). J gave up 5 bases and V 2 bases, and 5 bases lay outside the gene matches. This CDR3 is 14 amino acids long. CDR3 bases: TGTGCCTGGAGTAAAGCGGGGGTGCACAATGAGCAGTTCTTC. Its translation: CAWSKAGVHNEQFF.

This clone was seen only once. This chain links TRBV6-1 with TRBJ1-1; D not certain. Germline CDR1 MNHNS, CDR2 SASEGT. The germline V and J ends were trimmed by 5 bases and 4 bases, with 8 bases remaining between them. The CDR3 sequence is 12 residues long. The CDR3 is CASSLRSTEAFF. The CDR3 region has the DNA TGTGCCAGCAGTCTCCGGAGCACTGAAGCTTTCTTT.

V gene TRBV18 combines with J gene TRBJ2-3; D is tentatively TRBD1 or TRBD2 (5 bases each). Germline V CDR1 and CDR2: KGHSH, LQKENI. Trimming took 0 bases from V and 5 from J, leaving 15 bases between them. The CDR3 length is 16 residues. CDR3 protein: CASSPPRGSKGDTQYF. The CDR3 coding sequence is TGTGCCAGCTCACCACCGAGGGGTTCCAAGGGAGATACGCAGTATTTT.

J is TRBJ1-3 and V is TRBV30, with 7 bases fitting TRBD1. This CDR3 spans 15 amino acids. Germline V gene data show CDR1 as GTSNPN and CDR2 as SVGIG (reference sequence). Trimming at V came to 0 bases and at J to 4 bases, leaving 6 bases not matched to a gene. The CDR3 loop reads CAWSVTGIHGNTIYF. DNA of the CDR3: TGTGCCTGGAGTGTGACAGGGATCCACGGAAACACCATATATTTT.

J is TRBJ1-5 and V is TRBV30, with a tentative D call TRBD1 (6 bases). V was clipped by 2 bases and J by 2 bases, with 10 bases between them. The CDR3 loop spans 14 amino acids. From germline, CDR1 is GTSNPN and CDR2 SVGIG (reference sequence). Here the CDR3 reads CAWSLNRGNQPQHF. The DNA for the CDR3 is TGTGCCTGGAGTCTAAACAGGGGCAATCAGCCCCAGCATTTT.

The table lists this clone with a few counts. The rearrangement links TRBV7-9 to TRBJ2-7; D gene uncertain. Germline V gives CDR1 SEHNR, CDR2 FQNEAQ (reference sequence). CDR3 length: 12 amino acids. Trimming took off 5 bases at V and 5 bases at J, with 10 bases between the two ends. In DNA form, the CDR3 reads TGTGCCAGCAGCCTTCTGGCGGACGAGCAGTACTTC. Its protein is CASSLLADEQYF.

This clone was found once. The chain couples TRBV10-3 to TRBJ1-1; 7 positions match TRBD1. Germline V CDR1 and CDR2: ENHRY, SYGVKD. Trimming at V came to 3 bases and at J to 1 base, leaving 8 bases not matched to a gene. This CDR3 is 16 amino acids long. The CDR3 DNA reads TGTGCCATCAGTGACGGGGAACAGGGGTGGAACACTGAAGCTTTCTTT. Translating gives CAISDGEQGWNTEAFF.

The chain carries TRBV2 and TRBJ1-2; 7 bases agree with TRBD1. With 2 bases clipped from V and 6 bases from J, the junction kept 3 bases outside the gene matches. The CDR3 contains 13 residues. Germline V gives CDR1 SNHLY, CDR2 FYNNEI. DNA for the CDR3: TGTGCCAGCAGTGAAAGGGACAGTAATGGCTACACCTTC. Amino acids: CASSERDSNGYTF.

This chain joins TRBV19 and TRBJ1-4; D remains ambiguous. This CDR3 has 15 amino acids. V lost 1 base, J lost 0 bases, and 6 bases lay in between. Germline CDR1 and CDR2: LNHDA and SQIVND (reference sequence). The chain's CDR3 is CASSIGRTTNEKLFF. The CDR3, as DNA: TGTGCCAGTAGTATAGGTCGGACAACTAATGAAAAACTGTTTTTT. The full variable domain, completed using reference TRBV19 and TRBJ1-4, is DGGITQSPKYLFRKEGQNVTLSCEQNLNHDAMYWYRQDPGQGLRLIYYSQIVNDFQKGDIAEGYSVSREKKESFPLTVTSAQKNPTAFYLCASSIGRTTNEKLFFGSGTQLSVL.

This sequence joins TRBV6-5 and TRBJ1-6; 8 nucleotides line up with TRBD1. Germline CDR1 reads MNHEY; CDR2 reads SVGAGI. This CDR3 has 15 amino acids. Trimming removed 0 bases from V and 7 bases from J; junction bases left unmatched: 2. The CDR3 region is CASSYSYRGNSPLHF. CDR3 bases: TGTGCCAGCAGTTACTCGTACAGGGGGAATTCACCCCTCCACTTT.

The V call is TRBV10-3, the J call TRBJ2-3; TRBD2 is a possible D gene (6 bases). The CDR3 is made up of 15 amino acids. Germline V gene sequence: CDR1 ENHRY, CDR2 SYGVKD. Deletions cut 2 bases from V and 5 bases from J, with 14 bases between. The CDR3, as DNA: TGTGCCATCAGTGAGAGGTCAGGAGGGGAAGATACGCAGTATTTT. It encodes CAISERSGGEDTQYF.

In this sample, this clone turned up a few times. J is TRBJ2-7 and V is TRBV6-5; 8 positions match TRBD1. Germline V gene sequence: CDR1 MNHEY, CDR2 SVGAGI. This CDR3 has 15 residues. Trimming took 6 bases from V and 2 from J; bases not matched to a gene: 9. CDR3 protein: CASSPDRGIPYEQYF. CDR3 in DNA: TGTGCCAGCAGCCCCGACAGGGGTATCCCCTACGAGCAGTACTTC.

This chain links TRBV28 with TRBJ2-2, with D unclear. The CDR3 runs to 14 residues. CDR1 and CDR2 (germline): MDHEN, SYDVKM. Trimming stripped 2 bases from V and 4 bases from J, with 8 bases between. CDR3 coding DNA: TGTGCCAGCAGTTTAGTTGGGGTCACCGGGGAGCTGTTTTTT. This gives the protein CASSLVGVTGELFF.

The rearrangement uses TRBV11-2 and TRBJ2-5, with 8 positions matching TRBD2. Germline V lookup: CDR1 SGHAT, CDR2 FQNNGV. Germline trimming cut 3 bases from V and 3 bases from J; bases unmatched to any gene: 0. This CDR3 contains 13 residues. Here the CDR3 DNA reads TGTGCCAGCAGCTTTAGCGGGGAAGAGACCCAGTACTTC. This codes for CASSFSGEETQYF.